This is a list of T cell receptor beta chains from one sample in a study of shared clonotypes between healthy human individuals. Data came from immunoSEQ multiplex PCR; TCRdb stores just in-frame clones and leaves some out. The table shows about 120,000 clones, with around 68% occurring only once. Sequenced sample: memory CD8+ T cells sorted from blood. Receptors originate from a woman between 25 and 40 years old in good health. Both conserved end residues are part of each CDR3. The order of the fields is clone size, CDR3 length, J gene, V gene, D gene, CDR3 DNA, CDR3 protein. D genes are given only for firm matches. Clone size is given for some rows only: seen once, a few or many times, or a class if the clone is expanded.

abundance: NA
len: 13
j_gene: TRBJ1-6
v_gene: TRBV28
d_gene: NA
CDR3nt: TGTGCCAGCAGTTTCTACTCGCGCTCACCCCTCCACTTT
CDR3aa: CASSFYSRSPLHF

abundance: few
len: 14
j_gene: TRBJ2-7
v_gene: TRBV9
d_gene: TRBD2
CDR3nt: TGTGCCAGCAGCGTAGCCGGGGGGAGCGACGAGCAGTACTTC
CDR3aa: CASSVAGGSDEQYF

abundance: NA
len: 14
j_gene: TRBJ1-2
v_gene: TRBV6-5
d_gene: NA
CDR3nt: TGTGCCAGCAGTTACTCAGCGGGTTCGGATGGCTACACCTTC
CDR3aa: CASSYSAGSDGYTF

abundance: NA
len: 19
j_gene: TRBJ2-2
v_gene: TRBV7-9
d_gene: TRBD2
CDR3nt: TGTGCCAGCAGCTTATATGGATCCGGGACTAGGAGGAACACCGGGGAGCTGTTTTTT
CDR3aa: CASSLYGSGTRRNTGELFF

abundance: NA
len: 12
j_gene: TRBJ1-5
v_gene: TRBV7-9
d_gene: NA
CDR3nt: TGTGCCAGCAGCTTAGCTTCGGGGCCCCAGCATTTT
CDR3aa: CASSLASGPQHF

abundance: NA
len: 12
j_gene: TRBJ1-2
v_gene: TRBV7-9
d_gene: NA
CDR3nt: TGTGCCAGCAGCTTAGTCACCTATGGCTACACCTTC
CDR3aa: CASSLVTYGYTF

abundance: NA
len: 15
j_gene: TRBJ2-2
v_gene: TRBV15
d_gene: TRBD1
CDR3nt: TGTGCCACCAGCAGGAGGCAGGGGGTAACCGGGGAGCTGTTTTTT
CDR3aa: CATSRRQGVTGELFF

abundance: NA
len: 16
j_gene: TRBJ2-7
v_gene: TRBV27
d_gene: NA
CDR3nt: TGTGCCAGCAGTTTATCCGAGAGTGACAGGTCATACGAGCAGTACTTC
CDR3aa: CASSLSESDRSYEQYF

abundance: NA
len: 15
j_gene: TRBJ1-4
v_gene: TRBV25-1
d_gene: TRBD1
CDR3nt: TGTGCCAGCAGTACCTACGGGACAGGGGTTCCCGAACTGTTTTTT
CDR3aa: CASSTYGTGVPELFF

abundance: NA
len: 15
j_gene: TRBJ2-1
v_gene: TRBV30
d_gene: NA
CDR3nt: TGTGCCTGGAGTTCCGGCTCGCTGGGGTACAATGAGCAGTTCTTC
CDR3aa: CAWSSGSLGYNEQFF

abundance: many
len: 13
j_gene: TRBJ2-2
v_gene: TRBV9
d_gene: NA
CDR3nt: TGTGCCAGCAGCGTTGGGGGCACCGGGGAGCTGTTTTTT
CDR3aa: CASSVGGTGELFF

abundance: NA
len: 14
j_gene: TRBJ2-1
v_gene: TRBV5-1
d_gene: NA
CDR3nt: TGCGCCACCACACTTTACGGGAGTGAGAATGAGCAGTTCTTC
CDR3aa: CATTLYGSENEQFF

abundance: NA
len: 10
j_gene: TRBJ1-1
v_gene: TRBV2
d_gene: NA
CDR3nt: TGTGCCAGCAGCCTCGGTGAAGCTTTCTTT
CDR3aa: CASSLGEAFF

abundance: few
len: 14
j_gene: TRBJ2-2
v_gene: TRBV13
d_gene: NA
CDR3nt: TGTGCCAGCAGCTTAGGGGTAAACACCGGGGAGCTGTTTTTT
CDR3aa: CASSLGVNTGELFF

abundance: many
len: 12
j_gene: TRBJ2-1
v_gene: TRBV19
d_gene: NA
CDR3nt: TGTGCCAGTAGTATAGGGGCGCCGAGGGGAGTCTTC
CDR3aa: CASSIGAPRGVF

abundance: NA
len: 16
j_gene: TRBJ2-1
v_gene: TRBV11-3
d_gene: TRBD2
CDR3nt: TGTGCCAGCAGCCTCATAGCGGGAATATCTAGCAATGAGCAGTTCTTC
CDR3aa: CASSLIAGISSNEQFF

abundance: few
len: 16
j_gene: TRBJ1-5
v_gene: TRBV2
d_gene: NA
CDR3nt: TGTGCCAGCGGGAGGGCAGGGGCGGCTGAAAGTCAGCCCCAGCATTTT
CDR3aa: CASGRAGAAESQPQHF

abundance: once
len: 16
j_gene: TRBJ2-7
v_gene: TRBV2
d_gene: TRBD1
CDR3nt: TGTGCCAGCAGTGAATGGGGACAGGGGGCGCATTACGAGCAGTACTTC
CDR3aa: CASSEWGQGAHYEQYF

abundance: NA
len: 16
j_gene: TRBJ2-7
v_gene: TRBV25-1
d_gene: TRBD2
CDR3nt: TGTGCCAGCAGTGAATCCGGGCGGGAGGGCCTCTACGAGCAGTACTTC
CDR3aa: CASSESGREGLYEQYF

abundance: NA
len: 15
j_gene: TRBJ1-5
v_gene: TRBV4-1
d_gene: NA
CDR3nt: TGCGCCAGCAGCCAAGAGTCGTGGCGGAATCAGCCCCAGCATTTT
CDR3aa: CASSQESWRNQPQHF

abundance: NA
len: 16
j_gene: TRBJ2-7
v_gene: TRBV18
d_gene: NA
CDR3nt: TGTGCCAGCTCACCATATGGGGAGTTGGGCCTCTACGAGCAGTACTTC
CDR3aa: CASSPYGELGLYEQYF

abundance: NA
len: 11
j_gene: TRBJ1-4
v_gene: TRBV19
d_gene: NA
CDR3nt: TGTGCCAGTAAAGTCGGCGGAAAACTGTTTTTT
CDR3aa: CASKVGGKLFF

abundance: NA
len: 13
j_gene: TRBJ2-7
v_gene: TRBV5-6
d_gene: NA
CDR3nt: TGTGCCAGCAGCTTGGGCAACACCTACGAGCAGTACTTC
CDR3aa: CASSLGNTYEQYF

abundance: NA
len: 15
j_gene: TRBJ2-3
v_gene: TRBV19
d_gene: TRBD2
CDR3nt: TGTGCCAGTAGTATCAGCGGGGGTCTCACAGATACGCAGTATTTT
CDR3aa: CASSISGGLTDTQYF

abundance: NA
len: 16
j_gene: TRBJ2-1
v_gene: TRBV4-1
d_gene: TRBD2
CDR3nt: TGCGCCAGCAGCCGCGGGACTAGCGGGACGGAGGGTGAGCAGTTCTTC
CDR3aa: CASSRGTSGTEGEQFF

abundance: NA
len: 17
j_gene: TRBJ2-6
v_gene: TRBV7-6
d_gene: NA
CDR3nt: TGTGCCAGCAGCCTATTGACACCTACCTCTGGGGCCAACGTCCTGACTTTC
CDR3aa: CASSLLTPTSGANVLTF

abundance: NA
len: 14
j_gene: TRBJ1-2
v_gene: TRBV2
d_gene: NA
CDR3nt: TGTGCCAGCAGTGAACCAGACACCCAGTATGGCTACACCTTC
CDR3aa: CASSEPDTQYGYTF

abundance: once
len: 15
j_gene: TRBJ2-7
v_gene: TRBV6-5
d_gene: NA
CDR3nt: TGTGCCAGCAGTACTCGGGACTCTCATGGCCACGAGCAGTACTTC
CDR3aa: CASSTRDSHGHEQYF

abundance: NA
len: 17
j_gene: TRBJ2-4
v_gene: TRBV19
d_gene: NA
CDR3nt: TGTGCCAGTAGTCCCCCAGACAGGCCCTTAGCCAAAAACATTCAGTACTTC
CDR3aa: CASSPPDRPLAKNIQYF

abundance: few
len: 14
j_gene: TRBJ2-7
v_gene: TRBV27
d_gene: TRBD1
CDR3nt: TGTGCCAGCAGTCTGATACAGGGGGCGCAGGAGCAGTACTTC
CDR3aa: CASSLIQGAQEQYF

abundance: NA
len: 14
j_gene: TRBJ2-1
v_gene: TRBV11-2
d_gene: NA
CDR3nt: TGTGCCAGCAGCTTACAGCTCGAAAAAGGGGAGCAGTTCTTC
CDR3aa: CASSLQLEKGEQFF

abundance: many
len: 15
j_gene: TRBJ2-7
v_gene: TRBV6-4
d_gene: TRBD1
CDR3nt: TGTGCCAGCAGCCCCGGGACAGACGTATCCTACGAGCAGTACTTC
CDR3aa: CASSPGTDVSYEQYF

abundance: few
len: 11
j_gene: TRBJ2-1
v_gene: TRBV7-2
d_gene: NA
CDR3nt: TGTGCCAGCAGCAACTACAATGAGCAGTTCTTC
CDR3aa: CASSNYNEQFF

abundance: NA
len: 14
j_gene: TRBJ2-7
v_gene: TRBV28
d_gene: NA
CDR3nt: TGTGCCAGCAGTTTCCCCTGGGTACCCTACGAGCAGTACTTC
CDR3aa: CASSFPWVPYEQYF

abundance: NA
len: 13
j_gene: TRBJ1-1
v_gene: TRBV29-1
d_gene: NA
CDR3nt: TGCAGCTCCCTGAGGCCTGATGGCGGTACAGCTTTCTTT
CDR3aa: CSSLRPDGGTAFF

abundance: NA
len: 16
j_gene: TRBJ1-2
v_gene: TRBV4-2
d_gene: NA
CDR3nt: TGTGCCAGCAGCCTATACAAGGCTGCAGTTTTCTATGGCTACACCTTC
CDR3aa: CASSLYKAAVFYGYTF

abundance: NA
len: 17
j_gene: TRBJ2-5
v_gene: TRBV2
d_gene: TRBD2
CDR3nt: TGTGCCAGCAGTGAAGCGCAAAGCGGGGGCCTCCAAGAGACCCAGTACTTC
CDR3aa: CASSEAQSGGLQETQYF

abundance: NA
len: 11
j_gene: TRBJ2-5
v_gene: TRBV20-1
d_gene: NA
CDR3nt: TGCAGTGCGAGGACTGTGGAGACCCAGTACTTC
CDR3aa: CSARTVETQYF

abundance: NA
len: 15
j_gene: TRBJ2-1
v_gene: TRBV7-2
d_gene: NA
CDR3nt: TGTGCCAGCAGCTTAGGCTGGCAAGGTAACAATGAGCAGTTCTTC
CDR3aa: CASSLGWQGNNEQFF

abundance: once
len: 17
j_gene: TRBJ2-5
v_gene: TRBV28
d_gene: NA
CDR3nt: TGTGCCAGCAGCTCTCGTCCGGGACTTACGTACCAAGAGACCCAGTACTTC
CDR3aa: CASSSRPGLTYQETQYF

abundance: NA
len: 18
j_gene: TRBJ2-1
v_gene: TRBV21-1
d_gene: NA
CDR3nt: TGTGCCAAACGACCGTGGTTCGCTGGGGGCGAACTCTACAATGAGCAGTTCTTC
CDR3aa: CAKRPWFAGGELYNEQFF

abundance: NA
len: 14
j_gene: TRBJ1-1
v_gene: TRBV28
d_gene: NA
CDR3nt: TGTGCCAGCGTCCCCGGGTGGGTGAACACTGAAGCTTTCTTT
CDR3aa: CASVPGWVNTEAFF

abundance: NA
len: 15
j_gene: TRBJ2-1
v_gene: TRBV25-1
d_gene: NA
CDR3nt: TGTGCCAGCATGACCGCGGGAAGCTCCTACAATGAGCAGTTCTTC
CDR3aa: CASMTAGSSYNEQFF

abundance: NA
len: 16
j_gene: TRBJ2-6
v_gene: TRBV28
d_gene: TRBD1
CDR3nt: TGTGCCAGCACCCCGGGACAGCACTCTGGGGCCAACGTCCTGACTTTC
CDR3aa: CASTPGQHSGANVLTF

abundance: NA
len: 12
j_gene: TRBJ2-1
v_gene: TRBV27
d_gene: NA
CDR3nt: TGTGCCAGCAGTACAACCCTCAATGAGCAGTTCTTC
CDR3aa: CASSTTLNEQFF

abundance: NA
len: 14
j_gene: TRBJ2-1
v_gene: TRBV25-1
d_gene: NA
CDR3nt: TGTGCCAGCAGTTTAGAGGAGGGGGACAATGAGCAGTTCTTC
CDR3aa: CASSLEEGDNEQFF

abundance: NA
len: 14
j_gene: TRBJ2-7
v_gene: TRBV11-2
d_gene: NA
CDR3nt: TGTGCCAGTAACGACCTATTAAGCTCCTACGAGCAGTACTTC
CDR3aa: CASNDLLSSYEQYF

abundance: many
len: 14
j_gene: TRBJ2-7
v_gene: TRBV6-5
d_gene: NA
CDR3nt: TGTGCCAGCAGCCCCACCGGACCTTGGGGCGAGCAGTACTTC
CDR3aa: CASSPTGPWGEQYF

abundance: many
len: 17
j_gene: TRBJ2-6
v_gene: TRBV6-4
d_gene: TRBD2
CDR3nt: TGTGCCAGCAGTGACTCAGCGGGAGGGCCTGGGGCCAACGTCCTGACTTTC
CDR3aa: CASSDSAGGPGANVLTF

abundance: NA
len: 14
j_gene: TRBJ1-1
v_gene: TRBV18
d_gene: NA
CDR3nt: TGTGCCAGCTCACCAACCAGAATGAACACTGAAGCTTTCTTT
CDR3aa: CASSPTRMNTEAFF

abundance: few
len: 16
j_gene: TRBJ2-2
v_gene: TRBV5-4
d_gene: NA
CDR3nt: TGTGCCAGCAGCTTGTTTGAACAGGCGAACACCGGGGAGCTGTTTTTT
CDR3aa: CASSLFEQANTGELFF

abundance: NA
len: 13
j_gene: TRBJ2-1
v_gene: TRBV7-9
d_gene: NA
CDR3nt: TGTGCCAGCAGCTCCTCCACCTACAATGAGCAGTTCTTC
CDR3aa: CASSSSTYNEQFF

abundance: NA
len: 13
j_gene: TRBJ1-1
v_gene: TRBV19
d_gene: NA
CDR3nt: TGTGCCAGTAGTTCGTTTTACAGGGAGGAAGCTTTCTTT
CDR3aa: CASSSFYREEAFF

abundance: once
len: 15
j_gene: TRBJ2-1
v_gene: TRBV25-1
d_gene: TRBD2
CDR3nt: TGTGCCAGCAACGGACTAGCGGGAGTGGAGGATGAGCAGTTCTTC
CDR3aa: CASNGLAGVEDEQFF

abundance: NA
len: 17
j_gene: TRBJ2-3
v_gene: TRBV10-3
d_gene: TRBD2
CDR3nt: TGTGCCATCAGTGAGCCGACGGGACTACGCTACACAGATACGCAGTATTTT
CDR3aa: CAISEPTGLRYTDTQYF

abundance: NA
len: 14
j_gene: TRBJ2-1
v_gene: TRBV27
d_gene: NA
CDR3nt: TGTGCCAGCAGTTCCGGGACTTTGGTCGATGAGCAGTTCTTC
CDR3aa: CASSSGTLVDEQFF

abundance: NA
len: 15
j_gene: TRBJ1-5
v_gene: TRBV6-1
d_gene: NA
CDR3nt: TGTGCCAGCAGTGAAATGACAGATAGCAATCAGCCCCAGCATTTT
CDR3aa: CASSEMTDSNQPQHF